This T cell receptor (beta chain) was identified in a study of T-cell memory formation after mild COVID-19. At the level of the study: TCR clusters were mostly donor specific. Overall study findings and caveats: Mostly located in CM and EM were contracting CD4+ clones, with contracting CD8+ clones located in EMRA.

TCRdb reprocessed the 5' RACE reads via MiXCR and lists one record per CDR3 protein. The repertoire includes roughly 600,000 distinct CDR3 sequences, about a sixth of them detected once, and more than 10% sits in the top ten. As concerns this clonotype: The antigen is undetermined.

The CDR3 is made up of 14 amino acids. CDR1 SGHRS and CDR2 YFSETQ come from the germline V gene. V lost 4 bases and J lost 5, with 15 bases in between. V is TRBV5-1 and J is TRBJ1-2, with D possibly matching TRBD1 (6 bases). The sequenced sample was PBMCs or a T cell subset sorted from them (not recorded which). This receptor was obtained from an adult woman who had mild COVID-19 (a few samples of this study predate the infection). Cell type and time point are not known. The CDR3 DNA follows: TGCGCCAGCAGCCCGTCCCGGGACACATATGGCTACACCTTC. Encoded protein: CASSPSRDTYGYTF.